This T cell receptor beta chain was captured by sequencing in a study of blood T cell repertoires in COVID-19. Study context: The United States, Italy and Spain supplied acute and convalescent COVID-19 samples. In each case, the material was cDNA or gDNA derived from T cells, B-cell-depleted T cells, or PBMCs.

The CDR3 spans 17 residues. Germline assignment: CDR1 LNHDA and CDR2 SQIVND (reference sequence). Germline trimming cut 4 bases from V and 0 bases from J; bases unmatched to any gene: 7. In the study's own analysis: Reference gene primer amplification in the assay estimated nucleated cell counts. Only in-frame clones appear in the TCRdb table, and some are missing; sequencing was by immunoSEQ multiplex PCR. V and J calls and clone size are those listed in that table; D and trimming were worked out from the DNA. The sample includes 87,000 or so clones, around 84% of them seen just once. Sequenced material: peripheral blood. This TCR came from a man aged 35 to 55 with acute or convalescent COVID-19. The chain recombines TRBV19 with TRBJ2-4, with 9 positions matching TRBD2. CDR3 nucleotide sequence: TGTGCCAGTAGTACAAGGATAGCGGGGGTAGCCAAAAACATTCAGTACTTC. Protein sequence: CASSTRIAGVAKNIQYF.